The present T cell receptor (beta chain) was sequenced within a study of blood T cell repertoires in COVID-19. The overall study: T cells, B-cell-depleted T cells, or PBMCs provided the cDNA or gDNA that served as material.

In the original workflow: Cell counts per sample came from amplifying reference gene primers. Sequencing used immunoSEQ multiplex PCR; TCRdb keeps in-frame clones, though not all of them. From that table come the V and J calls and clone size; the DNA was used to work out D and trimming. The repertoire has roughly 220,000 clones, 85% to 90% of them found once; the top ten carry roughly 14%. The clonotype originates from a woman between 45 and 60 years old with acute COVID-19. The material sequenced was PBMCs or T cells enriched from blood (not recorded which).

The CDR3 bases are TGCGCCAGCAGCCCCCGGACTAGTTATGAGCAGTTCTTC. It specifies CASSPRTSYEQFF. The gene calls are TRBV5-1 and TRBJ2-1, with 7 bases identical to TRBD2. V shed 4 bases, J shed 8 bases, and the junction held 6 bases outside the gene matches. The CDR3 consists of 13 residues. Germline-derived CDR1 and CDR2 are SGHRS and YFSETQ.